A single sample is the source of the 27 T cell receptor beta chains below, sequenced in a study of T cells in women clearing cervical HPV infection. The repertoire was sequenced with immunoSEQ multiplex PCR; TCRdb's copy has only in-frame clones and lacks some. Its clone listing holds about 36,000 clones. Input material: blood buffy coat. Every receptor here comes from a woman between 18 and 75 years old with a cervical HPV16 infection that either progressed to CIN3+ or cleared (not recorded which).

Regarding this clone: The read terminates 3 residues before the CDR3 end, so the remaining end is supplied by the germline J gene. The chain has TRBV6-2 or TRBV6-3 and TRBJ1-1; D is perhaps TRBD1 (6 bases). CDR3 size: 16 residues. Trimming took 6 bases from V and 3 from J, leaving 20 bases between them. Germline values: CDR1 MNHEY, CDR2 SVGEGT. CDR3 DNA, as far as it was read: TGTGCCAGCAGAGACACCCCAGGGGTAGGGTACACTGAA. It encodes CASRDTPGVGYTE. Given in full, the CDR3 is CASRDTPGVGYTEAFF.

Remarks on this clone: Sequencing ends 3 residues short of the CDR3 end; the germline J gene provides the rest. The chain links TRBV7-2 to TRBJ1-1, with D uncertain. The CDR3 consists of 12 residues. V lost 3 bases and J 6 bases, leaving 8 bases between the germline ends. CDR1 and CDR2 from the germline V gene are SGHTA and FQGNSA. CDR3 loop: CASSFNFAEAFF. CDR3 DNA (partial): TGTGCCAGCAGCTTTAATTTCGCTGAA.

About this clone: The CDR3 goes on 3 residues after the read ends, and that part is filled in from the germline J gene. The chain recombines TRBV18 with TRBJ2-1; 9 nucleotides agree with TRBD2. Germline loops: CDR1 KGHSH, CDR2 LQKENI. This CDR3 region has 21 residues. J lost 1 base, V lost 3 bases, and 19 bases had no gene match. CDR3 DNA (partial): TGTGCCAGCTCACCTCCGAACCGGGCTAGCGGGACGGGTATTTCCTACAATGAG. Its translation: CASSPPNRASGTGISYNE. The whole CDR3 sequence reads CASSPPNRASGTGISYNEQFF.

Concerning this clone: Sequencing ends 3 residues short of the CDR3 end; the germline J gene provides the rest. The chain links TRBV6-2 or TRBV6-3 to TRBJ1-5; D might be TRBD1 (5 bases). The CDR3 is 13 amino acids. The V end was cut by 5 bases, the J end by 7 bases, with 12 bases between. Germline CDR1 and CDR2: MNHEY and SVGEGT. The CDR3 here is CASSPGLAQPQHF. Partial CDR3 DNA: TGTGCCAGCAGTCCAGGGCTGGCGCAGCCC.

Comment on this clone: The DNA ends 3 residues before the CDR3 does, and the rest of the CDR3 is filled in from the germline J gene. This rearrangement joins TRBV20-1 to TRBJ2-3; 9 positions agree with TRBD2. Germline V lookup: CDR1 DFQATT, CDR2 SNEGSKA (reference sequence). The junction had 7 bases not matched to a gene; V was cut back by 4 bases and J by 2 bases. This CDR3 region has 15 residues. Partial CDR3 DNA: TGCAGTGCTATGGTGGGGACTAGCTCCACAGATACG. It codes for CSAMVGTSSTDT. The full CDR3 reads CSAMVGTSSTDTQYF.

A note on this clone: The read stops 3 residues short of the end of the CDR3; the missing end is completed from the germline J gene. This sequence joins TRBV12-5 and TRBJ1-2; D unclear. V lost 1 base and J lost 4, with 10 bases in between. CDR1 LGHNT and CDR2 FRNRAP come from the germline V gene. CDR3 length equals 14 residues. The CDR3 protein is CASGLDSLPYGYTF. Incomplete CDR3 DNA: TGTGCTAGTGGTTTGGACAGCCTACCCTATGGC.

Notes on this clone: From the germline J gene comes the end of the CDR3, since the read stops 3 residues before it. This rearrangement joins TRBV28 to TRBJ1-2; 8 bases line up with TRBD1. Per the germline V gene, CDR1 is MDHEN and CDR2 is SYDVKM. Trimming cost V 4 bases and J 1 base; bases outside gene matches: 5. The CDR3 spans 15 residues. CDR3: CASSSPQGGNYGYTF. CDR3 DNA, as far as it was read: TGTGCCAGCAGTTCACCACAGGGGGGTAACTATGGC.

A remark on this clone: The read comes to an end 3 residues before the CDR3 does, leaving the germline J gene to fill in the end. The chain is built from TRBV19 and TRBJ2-3; D remains ambiguous. The CDR3 is 13 residues long. The V gene's germline CDR1 is LNHDA and CDR2 SQIVND (reference sequence). V lost 4 bases to trimming and J lost 0 bases, with 5 bases between them. CDR3 protein: CASSSVSTDTQYF. The part of the CDR3 DNA that was read is TGTGCCAGTAGTAGCGTAAGCACAGATACG.

With regard to this clone: The read is 3 residues too short to cover the CDR3 end, so that end is filled in from the germline J gene. The chain joins TRBV7-2 to TRBJ2-2; no clear D gene. The germline V and J ends were trimmed by 6 bases and 6 bases, with 11 bases remaining between them. CDR3 length equals 13 residues. Germline lookup yields CDR1 SGHTA and CDR2 FQGNSA. The CDR3 bases that were read are TGTGCCAGCAGTTCGGGTAGATCCGGGGAG. Amino acids: CASSSGRSGE. The entire CDR3 protein reads CASSSGRSGELFF.

Notes on this clone: The read falls 3 residues short of the CDR3 end, and the missing part is taken from the germline J gene. The chain joins TRBV15 to TRBJ1-2, with a weak D call TRBD1 (5 bases). Germline assignment: CDR1 LNHNV and CDR2 YYDKDF (reference sequence). The CDR3 consists of 13 residues. The CDR3 is CATSTSGAGGYTF. The part of the CDR3 DNA that was read is TGTGCCACCAGCACCAGCGGGGCAGGAGGC.

The CDR3 loop is CASSSLGGASGTQYF. Partial CDR3 DNA: TGTGCCAGCAGCTCTCTGGGGGGGGCCTCAGGGACC. The chain links TRBV7-2 to TRBJ2-5; D perhaps matches TRBD2 (7 bases). The CDR3 end lies 3 residues beyond the end of the read and is filled in from the germline J gene. V was shortened by 4 bases and J by 7 bases, with 19 bases between the two germline ends. The germline V gene encodes CDR1 SGHTA and CDR2 FQGNSA. The CDR3 length is 15 residues.

About this clone itself: The read ends 3 residues shy of where the CDR3 ends; the end is completed using the germline J gene. The chain uses TRBV2 and TRBJ1-1, with 8 bases aligning to TRBD1. CDR1 is SNHLY and CDR2 is FYNNEI in the germline V gene. With V trimmed by 8 bases and J by 7 bases, 9 bases remained unmatched. This CDR3 contains 13 residues. The CDR3 reads CASVGTGGIEAFF. The sequenced part of the CDR3 DNA is TGTGCCAGCGTGGGGACAGGTGGGATTGAA.

Concerning this clone: From the germline J gene comes the end of the CDR3, since the read stops 3 residues before it. The genes are TRBV19 and TRBJ2-2; D is possibly TRBD1 (6 bases). The length of the CDR3 is 14 residues. CDR1 LNHDA and CDR2 SQIVND come from the germline V gene (reference sequence). V lost 1 base to trimming and J lost 6 bases, with 9 bases between them. The sequenced CDR3 bases are TGTGCCAGTAGTATAGTACCAGGGGCCGGGGAG. Translating it yields CASSIVPGAGE. From start to end, the CDR3 is CASSIVPGAGELFF. Using reference TRBV19 and TRBJ2-2 for the parts outside the CDR3, the full variable domain is DGGITQSPKYLFRKEGQNVTLSCEQNLNHDAMYWYRQDPGQGLRLIYYSQIVNDFQKGDIAEGYSVSREKKESFPLTVTSAQKNPTAFYLCASSIVPGAGELFFGEGSRLTVL.

Worth noting for this clone: The DNA ends 3 residues before the CDR3 does, and the rest of the CDR3 is filled in from the germline J gene. The chain joins TRBV12-3 or TRBV12-4 to TRBJ1-6, with D unclear. Trimming took off 4 bases at V and 9 bases at J, with 7 bases between the two ends. The length of the CDR3 is 12 residues. CDR3 DNA, as far as it was read: TGTGCCAGCAGTTATCAGAGTTCACCC. Its protein is CASSYQSSP. The entire CDR3 sequence reads CASSYQSSPLHF.

A note on this clone: The CDR3 end is not reached by the read, which stops 3 residues before it; the germline J gene fills it in. V gene TRBV5-1 combines with J gene TRBJ2-3, with D possibly matching TRBD2 (6 bases). Trimming left V 2 bases short and J 2 bases short, with 9 bases between. Germline V gene sequence: CDR1 SGHRS, CDR2 YFSETQ. The CDR3 runs to 14 residues. The sequenced CDR3 bases are TGCGCCAGCAGCTTTACTAGCCCCACAGATACG. Translation: CASSFTSPTDT. In full, the CDR3 reads CASSFTSPTDTQYF.

On this clone: The DNA ends 3 residues before the CDR3 does, and the rest of the CDR3 is filled in from the germline J gene. V and J are TRBV20-1 and TRBJ2-3, with 9 bases aligning to TRBD2. The V and J ends lost 3 bases and 2 bases, in that order; junction bases with no gene match: 6. CDR1 is DFQATT, CDR2 SNEGSKA, per germline (reference sequence). CDR3 length: 15 residues. CDR3 DNA (partial): TGCAGTGCTAGCATAGAGCGGGGGGCCACAGATACG. Protein product: CSASIERGATDT. The whole CDR3 is CSASIERGATDTQYF.

On this clone: From the germline J gene comes the end of the CDR3, since the read stops 3 residues before it. The chain recombines TRBV30 with TRBJ1-2; 8 bases line up with TRBD1. The germline CDR1 and CDR2 sequences are GTSNPN and SVGIG (reference sequence). Trimming removed 1 base from V and 4 bases from J; junction bases left unmatched: 2. The CDR3 runs 13 residues. This CDR3 reads CAWSGGQGYGYTF. CDR3 bases read: TGTGCCTGGAGTGGCGGACAGGGCTATGGC.

With respect to this clone: Read coverage stops 3 residues before the CDR3 terminus; the germline J gene supplies the remainder. The chain has TRBV20-1 and TRBJ1-6, with 7 bases lining up with TRBD1. The junction had 8 bases not matched to a gene; V was cut back by 0 bases and J by 6 bases. The CDR3 is 16 residues long. The germline V gene has CDR1 DFQATT and CDR2 SNEGSKA (reference sequence). The CDR3 spells CSARDAKGAGNSPLHF. Partial CDR3 DNA: TGCAGTGCTAGAGATGCTAAGGGGGCGGGTAATTCACCC.

Concerning this clone itself: Read sequence stops 3 residues before the CDR3 end, and the germline J gene provides the missing end. The chain recombines TRBV5-1 with TRBJ2-1; 14 bases line up with TRBD2. The germline V gene encodes CDR1 SGHRS and CDR2 YFSETQ. V shed 7 bases, J shed 9 bases, and the junction held 9 bases outside the gene matches. CDR3 length equals 15 residues. The CDR3 loop is CASVKVGLAGGEQFF. Incomplete CDR3 DNA: TGCGCCAGCGTAAAAGTCGGACTAGCGGGGGGTGAG.

On this clone: The read is 3 residues too short to cover the CDR3 end, so that end is filled in from the germline J gene. The chain employs TRBV20-1 and TRBJ2-6; D remains unclear. The CDR3 runs to 11 residues. From germline, CDR1 is DFQATT and CDR2 SNEGSKA (reference sequence). The ends were cut back, 6 bases at V and 12 bases at J, with 12 bases in the middle. Here the CDR3 reads CSAPDQAVLTF. The CDR3 bases that were read are TGCAGTGCCCCGGATCAGGCCGTC.

A remark on this clone: The DNA ends 3 residues before the CDR3 does, and the rest of the CDR3 is filled in from the germline J gene. This chain uses TRBV6-2 or TRBV6-3 with TRBJ1-5; 7 bases are a match to TRBD1. Trimming at V came to 6 bases and at J to 5 bases, leaving 7 bases not matched to a gene. Germline V gives CDR1 MNHEY, CDR2 SVGEGT. The CDR3 sequence is 14 residues long. Here the CDR3 reads CASRFDRDYQPQHF. Partial CDR3 DNA: TGTGCCAGCAGATTTGACAGGGATTATCAGCCC.

In the case of this clone: The read ends 3 residues early relative to the CDR3; the germline J gene fills the gap. The rearrangement uses TRBV19 and TRBJ1-2; D is unclear. This CDR3 is 15 amino acids long. Deletions cut 0 bases from V and 4 bases from J, with 12 bases between. Germline V CDR1 and CDR2: LNHDA, SQIVND (reference sequence). CDR3 DNA (partial): TGTGCCAGTAGTATAGAGCGGCGCGGAGGCTATGGC. It codes for CASSIERRGGYG. The entire CDR3 protein reads CASSIERRGGYGYTF. The complete variable domain, with remaining parts taken from reference TRBV19 and TRBJ1-2, reads DGGITQSPKYLFRKEGQNVTLSCEQNLNHDAMYWYRQDPGQGLRLIYYSQIVNDFQKGDIAEGYSVSREKKESFPLTVTSAQKNPTAFYLCASSIERRGGYGYTFGSGTRLTVV.

Details on this clone: Sequencing ends 3 residues short of the CDR3 end; the germline J gene provides the rest. The V and J genes are TRBV29-1 and TRBJ1-1; unclear D gene. The CDR3 totals 13 residues. Trimming pared 4 bases from V and 6 bases from J, leaving 15 bases between. Germline V CDR1 and CDR2: SQVTM, ANQGSEA. The CDR3 region is CSVAYALVAEAFF. Partial CDR3 DNA: TGCAGCGTTGCGTACGCGTTAGTGGCTGAA.

Concerning this clone: The read terminates 3 residues before the CDR3 end, so the remaining end is supplied by the germline J gene. The rearrangement joins TRBV27 to TRBJ2-7, with D perhaps TRBD1 or TRBD2 (5 bases each). V was cut by 5 bases and J by 3 bases, with 17 bases left in between. This CDR3 has 15 amino acids. CDR1 is MNHEY and CDR2 is SMNVEV in the germline V gene (reference sequence). CDR3 bases read: TGTGCCAGCAGTGGTTCAGGGTTAGGAGGCTACGAG. Translated: CASSGSGLGGYE. The CDR3 in its entirety is CASSGSGLGGYEQYF.

Notes on this clone: One end of the junction fails to match germline, which may point to a read error. The CDR3 extends 3 residues past the end of the read, so its final part is completed from the germline J gene. This rearrangement joins TRBV7-7 to TRBJ1-3; 9 bases are shared with TRBD1. The germline V gene has CDR1 SSHAT and CDR2 FNYEAQ (reference sequence). The CDR3 extends over 16 amino acids. The DNA read from the CDR3 is TGTGCTAGCAGCTTAGCTCGACAGGGGGGTGGAAACACC. As protein: CASSLARQGGGNT. From start to end, the CDR3 is CASSLARQGGGNTIYF.

About this clone: The observed sequence ends 3 residues before the CDR3 terminus, with the missing tail filled in from the germline J gene. The rearrangement links TRBV10-3 to TRBJ2-2, with TRBD1 matching 9 bases. Germline loops: CDR1 ENHRY, CDR2 SYGVKD. The CDR3 sequence is 16 residues long. Unmatched junction bases numbered 13, after V lost 7 bases and J lost 7 bases. The sequenced CDR3 bases are TGTGCCATCACCGCCCCTGGACAGGGGAGTAACGGGGAG. It specifies CAITAPGQGSNGE. The entire CDR3 is CAITAPGQGSNGELFF.

CDR3 residues: CASGTTGLSGELFF. Partial CDR3 DNA: TGTGCCAGTGGAACGACAGGGCTCAGCGGGGAG. V and J are TRBV19 and TRBJ2-2; 7 nucleotides match TRBD1. The read ends 3 residues shy of where the CDR3 ends; the end is completed using the germline J gene. After removal of 8 bases from V and 7 bases from J, the junction contained 10 bases not matched to a gene. Looked up from germline, CDR1 is LNHDA and CDR2 is SQIVND (reference sequence). The CDR3 contains 14 residues.